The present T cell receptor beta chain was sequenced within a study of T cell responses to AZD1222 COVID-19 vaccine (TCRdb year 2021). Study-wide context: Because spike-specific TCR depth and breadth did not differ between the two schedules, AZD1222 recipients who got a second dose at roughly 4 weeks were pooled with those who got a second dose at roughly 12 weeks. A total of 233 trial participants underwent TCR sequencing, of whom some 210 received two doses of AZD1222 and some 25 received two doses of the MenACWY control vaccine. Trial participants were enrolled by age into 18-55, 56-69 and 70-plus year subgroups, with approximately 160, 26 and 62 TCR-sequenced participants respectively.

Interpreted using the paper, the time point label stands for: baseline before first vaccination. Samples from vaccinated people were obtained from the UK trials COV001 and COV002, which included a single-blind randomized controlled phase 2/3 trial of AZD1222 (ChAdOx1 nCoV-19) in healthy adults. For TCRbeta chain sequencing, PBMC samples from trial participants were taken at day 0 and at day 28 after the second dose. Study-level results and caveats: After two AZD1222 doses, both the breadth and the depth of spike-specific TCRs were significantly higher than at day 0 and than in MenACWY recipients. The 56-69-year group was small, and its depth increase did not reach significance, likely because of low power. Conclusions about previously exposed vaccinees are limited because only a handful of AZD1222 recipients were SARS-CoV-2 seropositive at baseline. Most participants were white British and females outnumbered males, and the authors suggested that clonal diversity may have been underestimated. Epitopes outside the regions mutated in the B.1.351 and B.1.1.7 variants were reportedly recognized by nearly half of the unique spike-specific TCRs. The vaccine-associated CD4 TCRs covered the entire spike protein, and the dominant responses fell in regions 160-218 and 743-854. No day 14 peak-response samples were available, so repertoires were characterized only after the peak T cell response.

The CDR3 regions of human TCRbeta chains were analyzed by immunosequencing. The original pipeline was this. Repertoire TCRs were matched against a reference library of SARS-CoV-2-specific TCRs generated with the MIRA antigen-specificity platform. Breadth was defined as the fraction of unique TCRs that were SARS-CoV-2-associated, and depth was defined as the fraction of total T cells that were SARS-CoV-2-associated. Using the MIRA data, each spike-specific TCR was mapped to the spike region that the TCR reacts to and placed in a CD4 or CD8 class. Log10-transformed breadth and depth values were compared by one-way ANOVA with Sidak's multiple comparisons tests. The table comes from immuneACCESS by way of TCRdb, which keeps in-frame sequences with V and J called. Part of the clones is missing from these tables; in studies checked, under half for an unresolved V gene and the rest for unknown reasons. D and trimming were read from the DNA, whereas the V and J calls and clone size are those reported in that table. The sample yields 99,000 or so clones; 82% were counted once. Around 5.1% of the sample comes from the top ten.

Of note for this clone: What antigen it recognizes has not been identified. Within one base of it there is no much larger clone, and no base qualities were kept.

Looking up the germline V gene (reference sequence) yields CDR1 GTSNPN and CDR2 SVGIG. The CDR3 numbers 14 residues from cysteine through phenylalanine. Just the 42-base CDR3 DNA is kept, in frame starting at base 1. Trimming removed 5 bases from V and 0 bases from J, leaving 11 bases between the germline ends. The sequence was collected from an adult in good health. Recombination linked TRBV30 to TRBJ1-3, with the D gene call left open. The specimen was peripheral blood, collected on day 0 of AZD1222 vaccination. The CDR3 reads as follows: CAWFDRYSGNTIYF. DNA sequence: TGTGCCTGGTTTGACCGATACTCTGGAAACACCATATATTTT. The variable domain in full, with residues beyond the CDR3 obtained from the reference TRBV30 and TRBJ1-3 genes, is SQTIHQWPATLVQPVGSPLSLECTVEGTSNPNLYWYRQAAGRGLQLLFYSVGIGQISSEVPQNLSASRPQDRQFILSSKKLLLSDSGFYLCAWFDRYSGNTIYFGEGSWLTVV.